Listed below are T cell receptor beta chains from one sample, sequenced in a study of CD8+ T cells in alopecia areata. Clones were sequenced by immunoSEQ multiplex PCR, and TCRdb holds only the in-frame ones, with some missing. The sample has some 98,000 clones, 60% to 75% seen once. Sequences were derived from CD8+ T cells sorted from blood, sampled at week 4, from a patient treated with tofacitinib. The receptors come from a human donor with alopecia areata. The CDR3 runs from the conserved cysteine through the conserved F or W. Each record gives: clone size, D gene, V gene, J gene, CDR3 protein, CDR3 DNA. The D gene is left open where the match is weak. Only part of the rows carry a size: once, few, many, or a class if the clone is expanded.

-	-	TRBV27	TRBJ2-7	CASSYAQGLDEQYF	TGTGCCAGCAGTTACGCCCAGGGACTCGACGAGCAGTACTTC
-	TRBD2	TRBV9	TRBJ2-3	CASSEGLAGSTDTQYF	TGTGCCAGCAGCGAAGGACTAGCGGGTAGCACAGATACGCAGTATTTT
-	TRBD2	TRBV25-1	TRBJ2-2	CASSAVAGVGGELFF	TGTGCCAGCAGTGCCGTAGCGGGAGTTGGCGGGGAGCTGTTTTTT
-	-	TRBV9	TRBJ2-3	CASSVYSEPTDTQYF	TGTGCCAGCAGCGTATATTCAGAGCCCACAGATACGCAGTATTTT
-	-	TRBV27	TRBJ1-2	CASRFPGQSYGYTF	TGTGCCAGCCGGTTCCCTGGACAGTCCTATGGCTACACCTTC
few	TRBD2	TRBV28	TRBJ2-5	CASSLIAGGGETQYF	TGTGCCAGCAGTTTGATAGCGGGAGGTGGGGAGACCCAGTACTTC
-	TRBD1	TRBV27	TRBJ1-2	CASSLAATGIGYTF	TGTGCCAGCAGTTTAGCAGCGACAGGGATCGGCTACACCTTC
-	-	TRBV29-1	TRBJ2-7	CSVGRGLKEQYF	TGCAGCGTTGGTAGGGGGTTGAAAGAGCAGTACTTC
few	-	TRBV4-1	TRBJ1-1	CASSQDFGLNTEAFF	TGCGCCAGCAGCCAAGATTTCGGATTGAACACTGAAGCTTTCTTT
-	TRBD2	TRBV13	TRBJ2-3	CASSSQHSGRATDTQYF	TGTGCCAGCAGCAGCCAGCATAGCGGGAGGGCCACAGATACGCAGTATTTT
few	-	TRBV25-1	TRBJ1-2	CASSESEFSYGYTF	TGTGCCAGCAGTGAAAGCGAGTTCTCCTATGGCTACACCTTC
-	-	TRBV27	TRBJ2-1	CASRIQGGGEQFF	TGTGCCAGCAGAATACAGGGGGGGGGTGAGCAGTTCTTC
few	-	TRBV29-1	TRBJ1-1	CSVEISVSEAFF	TGCAGCGTTGAAATCTCCGTGTCTGAAGCTTTCTTT
-	-	TRBV29-1	TRBJ1-2	CSVEELGGNYGYTF	TGCAGCGTTGAAGAACTGGGGGGCAACTATGGCTACACCTTC
few	-	TRBV27	TRBJ2-1	CASSLNPRDLWYGEQFF	TGTGCCAGCAGTTTAAATCCTCGGGACCTCTGGTATGGTGAGCAGTTCTTC
-	-	TRBV29-1	TRBJ1-1	CSVARDKEAFF	TGCAGCGTCGCCCGGGACAAGGAAGCTTTCTTT
-	-	TRBV27	TRBJ1-2	CASSLTGDYGYTF	TGTGCCAGCAGTCTGACAGGAGACTATGGCTACACCTTC
-	-	TRBV9	TRBJ1-5	CASSEQGSNQPQHF	TGTGCCAGCAGCGAACAGGGTAGCAATCAGCCCCAGCATTTT
-	TRBD2	TRBV9	TRBJ2-7	CASSVELAATTYEQYF	TGTGCCAGCAGCGTAGAACTAGCGGCTACCACCTACGAGCAGTACTTC
few	-	TRBV27	TRBJ2-7	CASSIKGRYEQYF	TGTGCCAGCAGCATCAAGGGGAGATACGAGCAGTACTTC
few	-	TRBV27	TRBJ1-2	CASSTDMRAGYTF	TGTGCCAGCAGTACCGATATGAGGGCTGGCTACACCTTC
-	-	TRBV25-1	TRBJ2-7	CASSDYYEQYF	TGTGCCAGCAGTGATTACTACGAGCAGTACTTC
few	-	TRBV27	TRBJ2-7	CASSPRGAPYEQYF	TGTGCCAGCAGTCCCAGGGGTGCGCCCTACGAGCAGTACTTC
-	-	TRBV15	TRBJ1-5	CATSRDSGTANQPQHF	TGTGCCACCAGCAGAGATAGCGGAACAGCAAATCAGCCCCAGCATTTT
-	-	TRBV7-8	TRBJ2-7	CASSDVTGEQYF	TGTGCCAGCAGTGACGTTACTGGCGAGCAGTACTTC
-	TRBD1	TRBV25-1	TRBJ1-2	CASSDTGDGYTF	TGTGCCAGCAGTGATACAGGGGATGGCTACACCTTC
-	-	TRBV9	TRBJ1-2	CASRADVSHGYTF	TGTGCCAGCAGGGCGGACGTTAGCCATGGCTACACCTTC
-	-	TRBV10-3	TRBJ2-1	CAISETAARLFNEQFF	TGTGCCATCAGTGAGACGGCAGCCCGACTCTTCAATGAGCAGTTCTTC
-	-	TRBV4-1	TRBJ2-7	CAASPSGEGYEQYF	TGCGCCGCGAGTCCCTCGGGAGAGGGTTACGAGCAGTACTTC
-	-	TRBV4-3	TRBJ1-2	CASSQSTDGNYYGYTF	TGCGCCAGCAGCCAAAGTACGGACGGTAATTACTATGGCTACACCTTC
-	-	TRBV5-1	TRBJ1-1	CASSLDIRGGPPKGAFF	TGCGCCAGCAGCTTGGACATCCGGGGCGGTCCCCCTAAGGGAGCTTTCTTT
once	TRBD1	TRBV27	TRBJ2-7	CASSPRDRANYEQYF	TGTGCCAGCAGTCCTCGGGACAGGGCTAACTACGAGCAGTACTTC
-	TRBD2	TRBV6-5	TRBJ2-3	CASSYSSGGEIEYF	TGTGCCAGCAGTTACTCCAGCGGGGGGGAGATCGAGTATTTT
few	-	TRBV7-2	TRBJ2-1	CASSSLASPYNEQFF	TGTGCCAGCAGCTCGCTAGCGAGTCCCTACAATGAGCAGTTCTTC
few	-	TRBV6-5	TRBJ2-3	CASSRRDQGTDTQYF	TGTGCCAGCAGCCGCCGGGATCAGGGCACAGATACGCAGTATTTT
-	-	TRBV27	TRBJ2-6	CASSLIATGANVLTF	TGTGCCAGCAGTTTAATCGCTACTGGGGCCAACGTCCTGACTTTC
-	-	TRBV13	TRBJ2-7	CASSASPTVGYEQYF	TGTGCCAGCAGCGCTAGCCCGACAGTAGGCTACGAGCAGTACTTC
-	TRBD1	TRBV30	TRBJ2-1	CAWSVRNRGFWNEQFF	TGTGCCTGGAGTGTACGGAACAGGGGGTTTTGGAATGAGCAGTTCTTC